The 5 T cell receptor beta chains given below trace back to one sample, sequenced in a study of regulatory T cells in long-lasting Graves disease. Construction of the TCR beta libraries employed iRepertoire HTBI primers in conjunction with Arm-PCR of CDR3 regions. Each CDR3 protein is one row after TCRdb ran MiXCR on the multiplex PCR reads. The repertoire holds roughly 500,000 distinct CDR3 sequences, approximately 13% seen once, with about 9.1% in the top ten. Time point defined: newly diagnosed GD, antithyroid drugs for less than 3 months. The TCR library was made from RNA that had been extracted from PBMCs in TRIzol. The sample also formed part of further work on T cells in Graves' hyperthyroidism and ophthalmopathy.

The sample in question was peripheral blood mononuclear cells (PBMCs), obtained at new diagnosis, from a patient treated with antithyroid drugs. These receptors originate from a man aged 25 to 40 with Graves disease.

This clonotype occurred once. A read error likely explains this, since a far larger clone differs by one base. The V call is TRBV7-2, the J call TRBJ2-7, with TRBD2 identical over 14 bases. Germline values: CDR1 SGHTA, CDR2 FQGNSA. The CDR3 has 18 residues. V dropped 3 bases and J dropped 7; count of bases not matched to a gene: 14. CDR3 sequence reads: CASSFRDLGTSGSNEQYF. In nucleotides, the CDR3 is TGTGCCAGCAGCTTCAGAGATCTCGGGACTAGCGGGAGTAATGAGCAGTACTTC.

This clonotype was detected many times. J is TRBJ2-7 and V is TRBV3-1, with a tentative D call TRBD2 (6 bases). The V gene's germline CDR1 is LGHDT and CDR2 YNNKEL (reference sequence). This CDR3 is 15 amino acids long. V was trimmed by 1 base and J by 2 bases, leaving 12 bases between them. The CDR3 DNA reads TGTGCCAGCAGCCAAGGCCCGGGAGCCCCCTACGAGCAGTACTTC. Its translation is CASSQGPGAPYEQYF.

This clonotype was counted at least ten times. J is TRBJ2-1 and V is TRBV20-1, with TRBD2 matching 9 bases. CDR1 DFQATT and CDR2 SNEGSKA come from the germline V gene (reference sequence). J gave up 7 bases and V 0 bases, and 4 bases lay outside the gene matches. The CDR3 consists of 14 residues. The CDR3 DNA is TGCAGTGCTAGAGAGGTAGCGGGGGAGAATGAGCAGTTCTTC. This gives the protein CSAREVAGENEQFF.

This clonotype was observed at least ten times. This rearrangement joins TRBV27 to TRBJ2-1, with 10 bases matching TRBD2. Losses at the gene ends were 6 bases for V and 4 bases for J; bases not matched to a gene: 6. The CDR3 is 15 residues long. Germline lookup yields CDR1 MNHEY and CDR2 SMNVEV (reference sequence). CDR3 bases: TGTGCCAGCAGCCTCACTAGCGGGGAGTACAATGAGCAGTTCTTC. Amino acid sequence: CASSLTSGEYNEQFF.

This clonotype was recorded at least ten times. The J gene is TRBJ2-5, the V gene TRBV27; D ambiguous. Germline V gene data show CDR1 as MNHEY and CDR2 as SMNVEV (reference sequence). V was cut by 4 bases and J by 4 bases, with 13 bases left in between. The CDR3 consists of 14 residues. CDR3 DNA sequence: TGTGCCAGCAGTTCAAGACCGAATACAGAGACCCAGTACTTC. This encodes CASSSRPNTETQYF.